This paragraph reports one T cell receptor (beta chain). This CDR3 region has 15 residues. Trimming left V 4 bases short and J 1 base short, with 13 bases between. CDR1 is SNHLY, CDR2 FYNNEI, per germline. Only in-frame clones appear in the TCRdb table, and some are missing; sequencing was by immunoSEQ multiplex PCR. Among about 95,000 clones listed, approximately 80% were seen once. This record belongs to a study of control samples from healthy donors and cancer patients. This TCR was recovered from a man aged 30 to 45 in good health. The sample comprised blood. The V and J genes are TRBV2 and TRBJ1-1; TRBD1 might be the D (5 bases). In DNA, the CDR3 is TGTGCCAGCAGTGTGCAGGGCTCGGGGAACACTGAAGCTTTCTTT. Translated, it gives CASSVQGSGNTEAFF.